This TCR beta chain was sequenced for a study of glioma-infiltrating T cells after dendritic cell vaccination. As for the study in general: Patients received autologous tumor lysate-pulsed dendritic cell vaccination between the early 2000s and the early 2010s.

This CDR3 has 14 amino acids. Trimming took 3 bases from V and 7 from J, leaving 15 bases between them. Per the germline V gene, CDR1 is ENHRY and CDR2 is SYGVKD. Primers: 60 V beta forward and 13 J beta reverse. Clones were sequenced by immunoSEQ multiplex PCR, and TCRdb holds only the in-frame ones, with some missing. The data contain about 21,000 clones, about four fifths of them singletons. The J gene is TRBJ1-2, the V gene TRBV10-3; D possibly corresponds to TRBD1 (6 bases). Sequenced here: blood, sampled before dendritic cell vaccination. The clonotype comes from a human donor with glioblastoma. This CDR3 is CAISEKGQVGGYTF. CDR3 sequence (DNA): TGTGCCATCAGTGAAAAGGGACAAGTAGGTGGCTACACCTTC.